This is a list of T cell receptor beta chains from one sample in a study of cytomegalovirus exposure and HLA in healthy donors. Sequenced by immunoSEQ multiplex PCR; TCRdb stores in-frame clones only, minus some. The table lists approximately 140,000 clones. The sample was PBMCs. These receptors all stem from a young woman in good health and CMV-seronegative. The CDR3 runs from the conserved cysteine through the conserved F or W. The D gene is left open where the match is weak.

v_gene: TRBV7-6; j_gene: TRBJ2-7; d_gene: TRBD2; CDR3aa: CASSPAGFDGNYEQYF; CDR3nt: TGTGCCAGCAGCCCAGCGGGATTTGACGGAAACTACGAGCAGTACTTC
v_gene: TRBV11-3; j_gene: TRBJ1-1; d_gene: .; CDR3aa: CASSFSDSEAFF; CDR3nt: TGTGCCAGCAGCTTCTCGGACAGTGAAGCTTTCTTT
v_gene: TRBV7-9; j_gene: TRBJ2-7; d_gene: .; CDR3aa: CASSLGSIGANEQYF; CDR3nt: TGTGCCAGCAGCTTAGGATCGATAGGGGCTAACGAGCAGTACTTC
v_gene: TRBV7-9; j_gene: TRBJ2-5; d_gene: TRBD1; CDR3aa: CASSSGTDKETQYF; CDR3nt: TGTGCCAGCAGCTCTGGGACAGATAAAGAGACCCAGTACTTC
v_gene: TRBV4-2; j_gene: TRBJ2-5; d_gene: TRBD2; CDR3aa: CASSPGASGQETQYF; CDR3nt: TGTGCCAGCAGCCCTGGGGCTAGCGGGCAAGAGACCCAGTACTTC
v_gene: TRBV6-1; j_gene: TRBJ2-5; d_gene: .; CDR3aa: CPPRETQYF; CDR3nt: TGTCCACCTCGGGAGACCCAGTACTTC
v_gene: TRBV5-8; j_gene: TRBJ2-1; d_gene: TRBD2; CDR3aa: CASSLRLAERQNYNEQFF; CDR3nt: TGTGCCAGCAGCTTGCGACTAGCGGAGCGACAAAACTACAATGAGCAGTTCTTC
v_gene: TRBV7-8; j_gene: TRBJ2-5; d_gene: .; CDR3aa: CASRPDREDQETQYF; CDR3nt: TGTGCCAGCAGACCAGACAGGGAGGACCAAGAGACCCAGTACTTC
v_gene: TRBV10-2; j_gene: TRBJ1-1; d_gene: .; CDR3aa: CASSESNGGAFF; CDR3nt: TGCGCCAGCAGTGAGTCAAACGGAGGAGCTTTCTTT
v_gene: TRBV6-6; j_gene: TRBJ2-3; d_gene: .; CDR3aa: CASSYRGDTQYF; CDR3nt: TGTGCCAGCAGTTACCGGGGGGATACGCAGTATTTT
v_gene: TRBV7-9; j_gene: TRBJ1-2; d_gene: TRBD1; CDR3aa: CASSSLDRGPYTF; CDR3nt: TGTGCCAGCAGCTCGCTCGACAGGGGACCGTACACCTTC
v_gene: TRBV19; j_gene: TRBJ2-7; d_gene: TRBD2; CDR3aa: CASSMSSSGIYEQYF; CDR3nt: TGTGCCAGTAGTATGAGTAGTAGCGGGATCTACGAGCAGTACTTC
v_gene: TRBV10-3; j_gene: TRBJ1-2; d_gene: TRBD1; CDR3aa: CAISGGTGGNYGYTF; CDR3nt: TGTGCCATCAGTGGAGGGACAGGGGGTAACTATGGCTACACCTTC
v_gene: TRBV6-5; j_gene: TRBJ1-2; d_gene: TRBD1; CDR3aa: CASSRGTGGLYGYTF; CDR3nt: TGTGCCAGCAGCCGGGGGACAGGGGGGTTGTACGGCTACACCTTC
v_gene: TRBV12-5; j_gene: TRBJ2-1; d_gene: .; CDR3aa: CASAKGGGLNNEQFF; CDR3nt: TGTGCTAGTGCCAAGGGGGGGGGACTCAACAATGAGCAGTTCTTC
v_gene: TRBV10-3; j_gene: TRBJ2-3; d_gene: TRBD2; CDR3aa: CAISESRGLGRTDTQYF; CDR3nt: TGTGCCATCAGTGAGTCGAGGGGACTAGGGCGCACAGATACGCAGTATTTT
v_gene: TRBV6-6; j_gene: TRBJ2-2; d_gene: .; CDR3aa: CASSPQIGTGELFF; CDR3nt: TGTGCCAGCAGCCCTCAGATTGGCACCGGGGAGCTGTTTTTT
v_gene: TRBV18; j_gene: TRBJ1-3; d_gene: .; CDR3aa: CASSSPGTRDTIYF; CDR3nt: TGTGCCAGCTCATCACCGGGGACACGCGACACCATATATTTT
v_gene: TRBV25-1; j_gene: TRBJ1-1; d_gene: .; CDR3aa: CASSATGFTEAFF; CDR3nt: TGTGCCAGCAGTGCTACAGGTTTTACTGAAGCTTTCTTT
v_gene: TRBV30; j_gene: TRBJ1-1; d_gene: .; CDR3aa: CAWTLGGGWGTEAFF; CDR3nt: TGTGCCTGGACCCTAGGTGGGGGGTGGGGGACTGAAGCTTTCTTT
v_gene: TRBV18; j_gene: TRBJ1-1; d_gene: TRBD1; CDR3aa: CASCDRGNYAEAFF; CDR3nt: TGTGCCAGCTGCGACAGGGGTAATTACGCTGAAGCTTTCTTT
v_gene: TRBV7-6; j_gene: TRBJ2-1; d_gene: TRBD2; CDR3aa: CASSLASARTSELLIQIF; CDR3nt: TGTGCCAGCAGCTTAGCGTCAGCAAGGACTAGCGAGTTACTCATTCAAATCTTC
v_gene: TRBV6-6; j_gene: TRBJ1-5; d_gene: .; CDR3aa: CASSQSPGKPQHF; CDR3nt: TGTGCCAGCAGTCAATCCCCCGGGAAGCCCCAGCATTTT
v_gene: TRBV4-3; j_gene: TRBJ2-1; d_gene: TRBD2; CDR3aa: CASSQEASGRADFGNEQFF; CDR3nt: TGCGCCAGCAGCCAAGAAGCTAGCGGGAGGGCCGATTTTGGGAATGAGCAGTTCTTC
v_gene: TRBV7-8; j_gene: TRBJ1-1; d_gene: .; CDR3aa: CASSLGGIGFEAFF; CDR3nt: TGTGCCAGCAGCTTGGGGGGGATCGGTTTTGAAGCTTTCTTT
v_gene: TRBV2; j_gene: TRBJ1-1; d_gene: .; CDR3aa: CASSDGRGALNTEAFF; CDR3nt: TGTGCCAGCAGTGATGGACGGGGGGCTCTGAACACTGAAGCTTTCTTT
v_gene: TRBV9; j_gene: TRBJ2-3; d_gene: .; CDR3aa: CASSVQGSTDTQYF; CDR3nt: TGTGCCAGCAGCGTACAGGGGAGCACAGATACGCAGTATTTT
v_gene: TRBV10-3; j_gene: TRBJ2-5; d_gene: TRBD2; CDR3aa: CAISDSSGSGETQYF; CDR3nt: TGTGCCATCAGCGACTCTAGCGGGAGTGGAGAGACCCAGTACTTC
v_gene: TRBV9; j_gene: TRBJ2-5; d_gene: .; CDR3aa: CASSVSGAYSQETQYF; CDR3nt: TGTGCCAGCAGCGTCTCAGGGGCCTACTCCCAAGAGACCCAGTACTTC
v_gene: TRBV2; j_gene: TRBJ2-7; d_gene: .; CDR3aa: CASRPTSGGTYEQYF; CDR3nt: TGTGCCAGCAGACCCACTAGTGGAGGAACCTACGAGCAGTACTTC
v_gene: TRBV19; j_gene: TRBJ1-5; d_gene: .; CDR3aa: CASSMNSLGPQHF; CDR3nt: TGTGCCAGTAGTATGAACAGTTTAGGGCCCCAGCATTTT
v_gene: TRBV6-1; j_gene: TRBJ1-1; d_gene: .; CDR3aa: CASSDAGSEAFF; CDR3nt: TGTGCCAGCAGTGATGCAGGCAGTGAAGCTTTCTTT
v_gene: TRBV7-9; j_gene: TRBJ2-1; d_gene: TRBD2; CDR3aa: CASSPSGIGYNEQFF; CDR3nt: TGTGCCAGCAGCCCGAGCGGGATCGGGTACAATGAGCAGTTCTTC
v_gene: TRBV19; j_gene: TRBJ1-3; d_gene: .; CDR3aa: CASNKSGRISGNTIYF; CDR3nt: TGTGCCAGTAACAAATCTGGCAGGATCTCTGGAAACACCATATATTTT
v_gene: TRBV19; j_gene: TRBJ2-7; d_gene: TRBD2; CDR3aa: CASSIPSGNSYEQYF; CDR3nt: TGTGCCAGTAGTATCCCTAGCGGGAACTCCTACGAGCAGTACTTC
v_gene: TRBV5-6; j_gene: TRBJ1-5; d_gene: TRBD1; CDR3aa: CASSLGGTGYNQPQHF; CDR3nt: TGTGCCAGCAGCTTGGGGGGGACAGGGTACAATCAGCCCCAGCATTTT
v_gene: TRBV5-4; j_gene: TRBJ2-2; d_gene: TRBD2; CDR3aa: CASSWRGAGFGELFF; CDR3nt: TGTGCCAGCAGCTGGAGGGGAGCGGGGTTCGGGGAGCTGTTTTTT
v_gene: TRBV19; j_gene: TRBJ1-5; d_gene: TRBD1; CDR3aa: CASSGTGIQPQHF; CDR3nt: TGTGCCAGCTCCGGGACAGGTATTCAGCCCCAGCATTTT
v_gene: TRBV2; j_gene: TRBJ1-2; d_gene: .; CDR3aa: CASSVRTSNYGYTF; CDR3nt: TGTGCCAGCAGTGTGCGGACATCGAACTATGGCTACACCTTC
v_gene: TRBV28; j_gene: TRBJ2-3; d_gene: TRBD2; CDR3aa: CASSGLAGVTDTQYF; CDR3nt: TGTGCCAGCAGCGGACTAGCGGGAGTTACAGATACGCAGTATTTT
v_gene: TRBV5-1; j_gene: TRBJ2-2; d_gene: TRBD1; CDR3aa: CASSRAGQGATGELFF; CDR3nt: TGCGCCAGCAGCCGGGCGGGACAGGGGGCCACCGGGGAGCTGTTTTTT
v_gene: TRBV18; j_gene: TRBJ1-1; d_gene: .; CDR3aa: CASSPRSGDTEAFF; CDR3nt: TGTGCCAGCTCACCACGGAGCGGGGACACTGAAGCTTTCTTT
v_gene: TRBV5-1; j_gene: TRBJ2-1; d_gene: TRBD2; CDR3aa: CASSLRAGGSYNEQFF; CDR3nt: TGCGCCAGCAGCTTGAGGGCGGGGGGCTCCTACAATGAGCAGTTCTTC
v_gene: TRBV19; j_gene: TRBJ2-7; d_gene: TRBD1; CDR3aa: CASSHKGATGISYEQYF; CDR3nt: TGTGCCAGTAGTCATAAAGGGGCGACAGGGATCTCCTACGAGCAGTACTTC
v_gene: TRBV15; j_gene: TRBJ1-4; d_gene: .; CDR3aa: CATNIETSTNEKLFF; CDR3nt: TGTGCCACCAACATCGAAACCTCAACTAATGAAAAACTGTTTTTT
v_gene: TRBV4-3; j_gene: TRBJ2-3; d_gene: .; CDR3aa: CAGSRYLSTDTQYF; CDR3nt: TGCGCCGGCAGCCGGTACCTATCCACAGATACGCAGTATTTT
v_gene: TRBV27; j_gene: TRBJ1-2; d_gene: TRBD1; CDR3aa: CASSPPGQGVSGYTF; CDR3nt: TGTGCCAGCAGTCCACCGGGACAGGGTGTCAGTGGCTACACCTTC
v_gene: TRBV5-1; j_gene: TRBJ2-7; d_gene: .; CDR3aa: CASSLGTTYEQYF; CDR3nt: TGCGCCAGCAGCTTGGGTACTACCTACGAGCAGTACTTC
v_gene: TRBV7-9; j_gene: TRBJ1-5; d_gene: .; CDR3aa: CASSPIGGSQPQHF; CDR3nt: TGTGCCAGCAGCCCCATAGGGGGATCTCAGCCCCAGCATTTT
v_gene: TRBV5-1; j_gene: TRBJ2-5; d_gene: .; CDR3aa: CASSLEKTQYF; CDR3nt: TGCGCCAGCAGCCTTGAGAAGACCCAGTACTTC
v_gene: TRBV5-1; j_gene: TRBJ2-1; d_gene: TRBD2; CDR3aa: CASSQGLAGAEQFF; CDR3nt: TGCGCCAGCAGCCAAGGACTAGCGGGGGCTGAGCAGTTCTTC
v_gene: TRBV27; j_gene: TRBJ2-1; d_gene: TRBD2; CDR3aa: CASSTSEGLASLYEQFF; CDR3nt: TGTGCCAGCAGTACCTCCGAGGGACTAGCGAGTCTGTATGAGCAGTTCTTC
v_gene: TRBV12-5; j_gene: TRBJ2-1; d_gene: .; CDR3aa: CASGFPSDEQFF; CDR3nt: TGTGCTAGTGGTTTTCCTAGCGATGAGCAGTTCTTC
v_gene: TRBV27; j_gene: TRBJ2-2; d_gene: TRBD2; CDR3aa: CASSFGTSGTSTGELFF; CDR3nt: TGTGCCAGCAGTTTCGGGACTAGCGGAACCTCCACCGGGGAGCTGTTTTTT
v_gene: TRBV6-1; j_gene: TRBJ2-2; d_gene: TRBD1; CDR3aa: CASSQDRANTGELFF; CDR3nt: TGTGCCAGCAGTCAGGACAGGGCTAACACCGGGGAGCTGTTTTTT
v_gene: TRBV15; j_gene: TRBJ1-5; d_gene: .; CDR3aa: CATSRGGGGNQPQHF; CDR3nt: TGTGCCACCAGCCGCGGGGGGGGAGGTAATCAGCCCCAGCATTTT
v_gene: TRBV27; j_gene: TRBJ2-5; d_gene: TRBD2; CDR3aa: CASSLYTPGLAGGRGKTQYF; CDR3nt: TGTGCCAGCAGTCTATATACCCCGGGGCTAGCGGGAGGACGGGGGAAGACCCAGTACTTC
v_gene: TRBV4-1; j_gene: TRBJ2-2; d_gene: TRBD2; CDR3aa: CASSSASGTGELFF; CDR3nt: TGCGCCAGCAGTTCGGCTAGCGGTACCGGGGAGCTGTTTTTT
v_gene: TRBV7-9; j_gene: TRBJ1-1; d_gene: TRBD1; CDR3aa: CASSPRTGGYTEAFF; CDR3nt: TGTGCCAGCAGCCCGCGGACAGGGGGCTACACTGAAGCTTTCTTT